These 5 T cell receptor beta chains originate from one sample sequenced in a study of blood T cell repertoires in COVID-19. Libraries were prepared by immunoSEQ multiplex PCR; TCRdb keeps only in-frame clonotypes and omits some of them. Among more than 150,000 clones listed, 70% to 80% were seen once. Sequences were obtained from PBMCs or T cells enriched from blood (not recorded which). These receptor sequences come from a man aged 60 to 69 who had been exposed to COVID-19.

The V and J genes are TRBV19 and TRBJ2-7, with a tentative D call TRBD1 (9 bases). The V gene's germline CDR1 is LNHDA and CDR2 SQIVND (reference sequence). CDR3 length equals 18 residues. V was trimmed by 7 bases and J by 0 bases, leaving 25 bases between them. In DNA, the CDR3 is TGTGCCAGTACGCGGGGGACAGGGCGAAGCGGGAGCTCCTACGAGCAGTACTTC. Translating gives CASTRGTGRSGSSYEQYF.

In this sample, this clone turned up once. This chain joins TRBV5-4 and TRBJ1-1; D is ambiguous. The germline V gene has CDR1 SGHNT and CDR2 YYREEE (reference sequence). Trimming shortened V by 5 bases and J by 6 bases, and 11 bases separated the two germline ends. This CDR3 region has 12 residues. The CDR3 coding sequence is TGTGCCAGCAGTCTAGACGGTCCTGAAGCTTTCTTT. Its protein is CASSLDGPEAFF. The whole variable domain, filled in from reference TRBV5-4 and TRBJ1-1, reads ETGVTQSPTHLIKTRGQQVTLRCSSQSGHNTVSWYQQALGQGPQFIFQYYREEENGRGNFPPRFSGLQFPNYSSELNVNALELDDSALYLCASSLDGPEAFFGQGTRLTVV.

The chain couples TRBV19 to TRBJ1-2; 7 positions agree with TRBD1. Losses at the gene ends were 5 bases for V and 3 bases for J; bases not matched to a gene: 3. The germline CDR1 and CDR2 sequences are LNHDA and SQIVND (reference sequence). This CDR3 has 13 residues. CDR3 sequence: CASSVDRDYGYTF. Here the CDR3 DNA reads TGTGCCAGTAGTGTTGACAGGGACTATGGCTACACCTTC. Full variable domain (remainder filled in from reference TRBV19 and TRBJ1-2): DGGITQSPKYLFRKEGQNVTLSCEQNLNHDAMYWYRQDPGQGLRLIYYSQIVNDFQKGDIAEGYSVSREKKESFPLTVTSAQKNPTAFYLCASSVDRDYGYTFGSGTRLTVV.

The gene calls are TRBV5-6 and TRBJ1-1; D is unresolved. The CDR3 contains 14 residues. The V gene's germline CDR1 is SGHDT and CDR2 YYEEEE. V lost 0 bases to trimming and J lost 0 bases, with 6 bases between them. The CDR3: CASSLGQMNTEAFF. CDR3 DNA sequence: TGTGCCAGCAGCTTGGGGCAGATGAACACTGAAGCTTTCTTT.

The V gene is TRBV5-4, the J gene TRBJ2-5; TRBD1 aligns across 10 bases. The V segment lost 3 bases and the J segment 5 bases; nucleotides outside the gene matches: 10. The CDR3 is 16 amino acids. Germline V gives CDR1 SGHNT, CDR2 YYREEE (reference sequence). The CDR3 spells CASSSDSTGGVETQYF. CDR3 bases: TGTGCCAGCAGCTCCGACTCGACAGGGGGCGTCGAGACCCAGTACTTC.